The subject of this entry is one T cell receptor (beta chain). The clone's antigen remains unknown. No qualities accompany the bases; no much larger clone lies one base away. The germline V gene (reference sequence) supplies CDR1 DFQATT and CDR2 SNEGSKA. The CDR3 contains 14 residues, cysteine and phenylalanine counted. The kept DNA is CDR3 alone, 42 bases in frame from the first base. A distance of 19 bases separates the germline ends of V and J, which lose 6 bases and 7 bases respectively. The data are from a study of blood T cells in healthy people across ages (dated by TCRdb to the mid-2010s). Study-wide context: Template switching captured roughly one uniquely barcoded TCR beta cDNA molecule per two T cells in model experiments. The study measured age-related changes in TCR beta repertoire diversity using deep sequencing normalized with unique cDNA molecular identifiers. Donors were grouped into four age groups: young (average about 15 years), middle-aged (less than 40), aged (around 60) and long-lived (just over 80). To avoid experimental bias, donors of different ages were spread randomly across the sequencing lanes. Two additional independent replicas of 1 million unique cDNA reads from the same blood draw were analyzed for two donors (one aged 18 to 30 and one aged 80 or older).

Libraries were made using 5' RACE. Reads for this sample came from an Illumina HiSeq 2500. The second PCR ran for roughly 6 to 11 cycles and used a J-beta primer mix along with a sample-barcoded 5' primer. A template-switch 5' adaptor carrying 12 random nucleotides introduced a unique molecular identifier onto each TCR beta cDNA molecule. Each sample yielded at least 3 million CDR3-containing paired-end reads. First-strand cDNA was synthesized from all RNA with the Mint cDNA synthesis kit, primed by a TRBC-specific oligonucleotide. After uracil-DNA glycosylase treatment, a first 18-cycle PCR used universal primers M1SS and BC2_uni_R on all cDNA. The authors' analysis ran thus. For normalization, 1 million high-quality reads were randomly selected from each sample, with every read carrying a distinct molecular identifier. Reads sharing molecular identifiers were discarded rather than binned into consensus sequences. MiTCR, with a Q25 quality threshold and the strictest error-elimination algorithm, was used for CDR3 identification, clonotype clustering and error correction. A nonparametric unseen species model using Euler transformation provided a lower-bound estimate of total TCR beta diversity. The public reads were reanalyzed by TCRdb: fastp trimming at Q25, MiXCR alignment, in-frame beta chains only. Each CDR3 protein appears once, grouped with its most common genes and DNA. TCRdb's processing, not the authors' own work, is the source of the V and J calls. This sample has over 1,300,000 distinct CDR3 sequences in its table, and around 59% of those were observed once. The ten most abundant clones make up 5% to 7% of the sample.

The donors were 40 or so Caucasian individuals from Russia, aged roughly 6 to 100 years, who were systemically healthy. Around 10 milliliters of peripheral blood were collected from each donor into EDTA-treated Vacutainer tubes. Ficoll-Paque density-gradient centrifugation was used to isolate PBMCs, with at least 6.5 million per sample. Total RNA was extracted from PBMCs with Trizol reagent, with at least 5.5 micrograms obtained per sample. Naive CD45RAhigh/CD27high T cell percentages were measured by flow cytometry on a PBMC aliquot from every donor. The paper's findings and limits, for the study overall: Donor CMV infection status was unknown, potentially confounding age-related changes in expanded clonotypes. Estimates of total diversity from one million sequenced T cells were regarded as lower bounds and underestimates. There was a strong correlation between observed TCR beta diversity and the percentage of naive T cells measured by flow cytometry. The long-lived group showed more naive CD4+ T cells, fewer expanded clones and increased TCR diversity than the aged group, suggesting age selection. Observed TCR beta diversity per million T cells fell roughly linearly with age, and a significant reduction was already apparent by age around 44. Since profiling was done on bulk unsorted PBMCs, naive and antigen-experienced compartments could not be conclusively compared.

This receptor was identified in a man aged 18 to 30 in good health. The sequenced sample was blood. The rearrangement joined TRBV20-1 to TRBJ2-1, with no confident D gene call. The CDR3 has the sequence CSATQQVASNEQFF. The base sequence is TGCAGTGCCACCCAGCAGGTAGCCAGTAATGAGCAGTTCTTC.